The 16 T cell receptor beta chains presented below share a single source sample, sequenced in a study of beta chain features in type 1 diabetes. Reverse transcription of all isolated RNA meant that expressed TCRB transcripts were sequenced. The repertoire was sequenced with immunoSEQ multiplex PCR; TCRdb's copy has only in-frame clones and lacks some. Found here are under 300,000 clones, around a quarter of them singletons; the top ten hold under 4.5%. Sequencing used central memory CD4+ T cells from blood. Receptors originate from a man younger than 45 in good health.

This clone was seen a few times. The chain has TRBV13 and TRBJ2-1, with no clear D. The length of the CDR3 is 14 residues. Germline V gives CDR1 PRHDT, CDR2 FYEKMQ (reference sequence). Deletions cut 5 bases from V and 7 bases from J, with 15 bases between. CDR3 sequence: CASSNSRLRNEQFF. The CDR3 DNA is TGTGCCAGCAGCAACTCCAGGTTGCGGAATGAGCAGTTCTTC.

The rearrangement links TRBV27 to TRBJ1-2; 10 nucleotides align to TRBD1. The junction had 6 bases not matched to a gene; V was cut back by 6 bases and J by 8 bases. This CDR3 has 13 residues. Per germline, CDR1 MNHEY and CDR2 SMNVEV (reference sequence). The CDR3 DNA follows: TGTGCCAGCAGGGACAGGGGGTCCTCGGGCTACACCTTC. Its translation: CASRDRGSSGYTF.

There are many counts of this clone. Other DNA sequences in this specimen translate into the identical CDR3. The chain combines TRBV5-1 with TRBJ2-7; D perhaps matches TRBD1 (6 bases). V was shortened by 4 bases and J by 3 bases, with 8 bases between the two germline ends. Germline V lookup: CDR1 SGHRS, CDR2 YFSETQ. This CDR3 is 12 amino acids long. The CDR3 DNA sequence: TGCGCCAGCAGCCGGGACAACTACGAGCAGTACTTC. This sequence encodes CASSRDNYEQYF.

This clone was recorded only once. V and J are TRBV7-7 and TRBJ2-5; TRBD1 aligns across 7 bases. Germline lookup yields CDR1 SSHAT and CDR2 FNYEAQ (reference sequence). CDR3 size: 15 residues. Trimming at V came to 1 base and at J to 3 bases, leaving 5 bases not matched to a gene. The CDR3 loop is CASSLVGRGKETQYF. In DNA, the CDR3 is TGTGCCAGCAGCTTAGTGGGCAGGGGGAAAGAGACCCAGTACTTC.

This rearrangement joins TRBV6-5 to TRBJ1-1; D is unclear. The CDR3 spans 16 residues. Germline V CDR1 and CDR2: MNHEY, SVGAGI. Trimming removed 0 bases from V and 3 bases from J, with 14 bases in between. In nucleotides, the CDR3 is TGTGCCAGCAGTTACTCGAACCGGGGAGGCTACACTGAAGCTTTCTTT. Residues: CASSYSNRGGYTEAFF.

The chain combines TRBV7-2 with TRBJ2-5; 10 bases are shared with TRBD2. Germline values: CDR1 SGHTA, CDR2 FQGNSA. The V and J ends lost 5 bases and 5 bases, in that order; junction bases with no gene match: 2. The CDR3 covers 13 residues. The CDR3 bases are TGTGCCAGCAGCCAGGGACTAGCGGAGACCCAGTACTTC. It specifies CASSQGLAETQYF.

This clone was observed many times. The J gene is TRBJ1-1, the V gene TRBV29-1; a weak D match, TRBD1 (6 bases). From germline, CDR1 is SQVTM and CDR2 ANQGSEA. V lost 4 bases, J lost 8 bases, and 11 bases lay in between. This CDR3 region has 11 residues. CDR3 DNA: TGCAGCGTTGGGACAGCACGGGAAGCTTTCTTT. Its protein is CSVGTAREAFF.

The J gene is TRBJ2-3, the V gene TRBV6-1; TRBD2 aligns across 10 bases. The V gene's germline CDR1 is MNHNS and CDR2 SASEGT. Trimming cost V 4 bases and J 5 bases; bases outside gene matches: 6. The CDR3 is 15 amino acids. The CDR3 bases are TGTGCCAGCAGTGTCAGCGGGGGGGGCAGAGATACGCAGTATTTT. This encodes CASSVSGGGRDTQYF.

The chain combines TRBV4-3 with TRBJ2-6, with TRBD1 identical over 9 bases. The CDR3 is 18 amino acids. CDR1 is LGHNA, CDR2 YSLEER, per germline. V was clipped by 1 base and J by 4 bases; unmatched bases: 8. CDR3 sequence reads: CASSQGLQGASGANVLTF. The CDR3 DNA reads TGCGCCAGCAGCCAAGGACTACAGGGGGCTTCGGGGGCCAACGTCCTGACTTTC.

The chain carries TRBV29-1 and TRBJ2-3; D not certain. CDR1 and CDR2 (germline): SQVTM, ANQGSEA. Trimming took 3 bases from V and 0 from J, leaving 7 bases between them. The CDR3 loop spans 13 amino acids. The chain's CDR3 is CSVDWASTDTQYF. CDR3 coding DNA: TGCAGCGTTGATTGGGCTAGCACAGATACGCAGTATTTT.

The V gene is TRBV20-1, the J gene TRBJ1-1; 7 bases match TRBD1. The trim removed 7 bases at V and 3 bases at J, leaving 2 bases unmatched. In germline, CDR1 is DFQATT, CDR2 SNEGSKA (reference sequence). The CDR3 has 11 amino acids. The CDR3 nucleotides are TGCAGTGTCGGACAGGACACTGAAGCTTTCTTT. It yields the protein CSVGQDTEAFF.

V is TRBV7-6 and J is TRBJ1-1, with D possibly being TRBD1 (5 bases). Per germline, CDR1 SGHVS and CDR2 FNYEAQ. The CDR3 has 11 amino acids. V was cut by 5 bases and J by 7 bases, with 8 bases left in between. CDR3 sequence (DNA): TGTGCCAGCAGCCCGGGGGTTGAAGCTTTCTTT. It codes for CASSPGVEAFF.

This clone was seen more than once but under ten times. The gene calls are TRBV30 and TRBJ2-6; the D gene is possibly TRBD2 (5 bases). Looked up from germline, CDR1 is GTSNPN and CDR2 is SVGIG (reference sequence). This CDR3 is built from 17 residues. With 5 bases removed from V and 4 bases from J, the gap between germline ends came to 21 bases. CDR3 nucleotide sequence: TGTGCCTGGCTGTGGAGAGGGAATTATCGGGGGGCCAACGTCCTGACTTTC. Translating it yields CAWLWRGNYRGANVLTF.

This clone has at least ten counts. This chain links TRBV28 with TRBJ2-7, with 8 bases that match TRBD2. Per the germline V gene, CDR1 is MDHEN and CDR2 is SYDVKM. Trimming at V came to 3 bases and at J to 5 bases, leaving 6 bases not matched to a gene. The CDR3 is made up of 14 amino acids. The CDR3 loop is CASSLLAGLNEQYF. As DNA, the CDR3 is TGTGCCAGCAGTTTGTTAGCGGGACTGAACGAGCAGTACTTC.

Worth noting for this clone: Within the sample, other DNA sequences also encode this same CDR3. In nucleotides, the CDR3 is TGTGCCAGCAGTGGACAGCTGAACACTGAAGCTTTCTTT. Translating gives CASSGQLNTEAFF. The chain uses TRBV2 and TRBJ1-1; tentatively, D is TRBD1 (5 bases). V was cut by 4 bases and J by 0 bases, with 6 bases left in between. This CDR3 has 13 amino acids. Germline CDR1 SNHLY, CDR2 FYNNEI.

V and J are TRBV4-3 and TRBJ2-3, with D unclear. The CDR3 sequence is 15 residues long. Germline V gene sequence: CDR1 LGHNA, CDR2 YSLEER. Trimming removed 2 bases from V and 1 base from J, with 10 bases in between. CDR3 sequence (DNA): TGCGCCAGCAGCCAAACGGCCCAGGGCACAGATACGCAGTATTTT. This codes for CASSQTAQGTDTQYF.